One sample yielded the 8 T cell receptor beta chains listed below, sequenced in a study of control samples from healthy donors and cancer patients. The repertoire was sequenced with immunoSEQ multiplex PCR; TCRdb's copy has only in-frame clones and lacks some. Among roughly 100,000 clones listed, 92% were seen once. Sequencing used blood. The source is a human donor in good health. The donor label of this sample is uncertain.

The chain is built from TRBV5-1 and TRBJ2-5; TRBD1 is a possible D gene (6 bases). Trimming pared 0 bases from V and 6 bases from J, leaving 15 bases between. The CDR3 runs to 15 residues. From germline, CDR1 is SGHRS and CDR2 YFSETQ. The CDR3 sequence is CASSLGDTGYQTQYF. CDR3 nucleotide sequence: TGCGCCAGCAGCTTGGGCGATACAGGGTATCAGACCCAGTACTTC.

CDR3 region: CSARSGYEQYF. CDR3 nucleotide sequence: TGCAGTGCTAGATCGGGCTACGAGCAGTACTTC. The rearrangement links TRBV20-1 to TRBJ2-7; D unresolved. Germline lookup yields CDR1 DFQATT and CDR2 SNEGSKA (reference sequence). CDR3 size: 11 residues. Trimming cost V 2 bases and J 3 bases, with 5 bases left between them.

The chain recombines TRBV10-1 with TRBJ2-5, with 7 positions matching TRBD1. Trimming removed 3 bases from V and 2 bases from J; junction bases left unmatched: 6. This CDR3 has 15 amino acids. Germline loops: CDR1 WNHNN, CDR2 SYGVQD (reference sequence). CDR3 sequence: CASSEIWGQQETQYF. CDR3 bases: TGCGCCAGCAGTGAAATTTGGGGACAGCAAGAGACCCAGTACTTC.

This rearrangement joins TRBV3-1 (or the pseudogene TRBV3-2) to TRBJ1-3; TRBD1 might be the D (5 bases). CDR3 size: 15 residues. Trimming removed 4 bases at V and 4 bases at J, with 14 bases between. From germline, CDR1 is LGHDT and CDR2 YNNKEL (reference sequence). CDR3 residues: CASSPYRSLGNTIYF. The CDR3 DNA reads as TGTGCCAGCAGCCCTTACAGGTCTTTGGGAAACACCATATATTTT.

This rearrangement joins TRBV15 to TRBJ1-1, with unresolved D. The CDR3 extends over 16 amino acids. Trimming removed 1 base at V and 2 bases at J, with 14 bases between. Germline loops: CDR1 LNHNV, CDR2 YYDKDF (reference sequence). CDR3 protein: CATSRVKGGSNTEAFF. CDR3 coding DNA: TGTGCCACCAGCAGAGTAAAGGGAGGTTCAAACACTGAAGCTTTCTTT.

This rearrangement joins TRBV6-6 to TRBJ2-5; D assignment may be TRBD1 or TRBD2 (6 bases each). The CDR3 covers 14 residues. Trimming cost V 8 bases and J 1 base, with 14 bases left between them. Per the germline V gene, CDR1 is MNHNY and CDR2 is SVGAGI (reference sequence). The CDR3 reads CASSIGGPQETQYF. Here the CDR3 DNA reads TGTGCCAGCTCGATCGGGGGCCCCCAAGAGACCCAGTACTTC.

The chain carries TRBV10-2 and TRBJ2-1; the D gene could be TRBD1 or TRBD2 (5 bases each). V was cut by 6 bases and J by 12 bases, with 21 bases left in between. Germline-derived CDR1 and CDR2 are WSHSY and SAAADI. The CDR3 covers 14 residues. The CDR3 nucleotides read TGCGCCAGCAGAGCCACTAGGGGCGGCGGGTGGCAGTTCTTC. This encodes CASRATRGGGWQFF.

Points on this clone: An end of the junction differs from the germline gene, which may be a read error. The chain joins TRBV5-5 to TRBJ1-2, with TRBD1 identical over 8 bases. The CDR3 has 13 amino acids. The germline gives CDR1 SGHKS, CDR2 YYEKEE (reference sequence). As DNA, the CDR3 is TGTGCCAGCAACTTGCAGGGGGCTGTTGGCTACACCTTC. Protein: CASNLQGAVGYTF.